The clone carrying this T cell receptor beta chain showed up many times. The antigen remains unidentified. The record originates from a study of identical twins. Donors were all healthy Caucasians. Study results and limitations: The more abundant beta clonotypes in cord blood had fewer insertions, and memory repertoires did not show this. Excess low generation probability was seen in twin-shared out-of-frame alpha sequences.

TCRdb redid the calling of the 5' RACE reads with MiXCR, one entry per CDR3 protein. The repertoire has 250,000 to 300,000 distinct CDR3 sequences, around 8% of them found once; the top ten carry roughly 3%. The sample also formed part of further work on yellow fever vaccine responses in identical twins.

The clonotype originates from a young woman in good health. The source material was CD8+ T cells sorted from blood.

The CDR3 sequence is CASNQTGSGQPQHF. The CDR3 DNA reads as TGTGCCAGCAACCAAACAGGATCGGGTCAGCCCCAGCATTTT. The V gene is TRBV12-3 or TRBV12-4, the J gene TRBJ1-5; tentatively, D is TRBD1 (5 bases). Trimming took 7 bases from V and 6 from J, leaving 16 bases between them. CDR3 length equals 14 residues.